This is a list of T cell receptor beta chains from one sample in a study of cytomegalovirus exposure and HLA in healthy donors. Clones were read by immunoSEQ multiplex PCR, and TCRdb kept only the in-frame ones, dropping some. The sample gives some 140,000 clones, 79% of which show up once; around 6.3% is in the top ten. Source material: PBMCs. Source of these receptors: a man in his forties in good health and CMV-seropositive. CDR3s include the opening cysteine and the closing phenylalanine or tryptophan. The D gene is left open where the match is weak. The size entry is marked missing in some rows and otherwise reads once, few, many or a size class.

abundance,d_gene,v_gene,j_gene,CDR3aa,CDR3nt
.,TRBD2,TRBV4-2,TRBJ2-1,CASGAGEGSYNEQFF,TGTGCCAGCGGAGCGGGGGAGGGCTCCTACAATGAGCAGTTCTTC
.,TRBD1,TRBV2,TRBJ1-3,CARQATGAGNTIYF,TGTGCCAGACAAGCGACAGGGGCAGGAAACACCATATATTTT
.,.,TRBV7-9,TRBJ1-1,CASSFEVPGNGAFF,TGTGCCAGCAGCTTCGAGGTCCCGGGTAACGGGGCTTTCTTT
.,.,TRBV9,TRBJ2-7,CASSVALVEAEQYF,TGTGCCAGCAGCGTAGCTCTAGTTGAGGCTGAGCAGTACTTC
once,.,TRBV13,TRBJ2-7,CASSLGNEQYF,TGTGCCAGCAGCTTAGGCAACGAGCAGTACTTC
.,TRBD1,TRBV6-5,TRBJ1-2,CASSRQGYGYTF,TGCGCCAGCAGCCGACAGGGCTATGGCTACACCTTC
.,.,TRBV27,TRBJ1-6,CASSRGRSPLHF,TGTGCCAGCAGCCGGGGAAGATCACCCCTCCACTTT
.,TRBD1,TRBV5-6,TRBJ2-5,CASSWGQGAAGTQYF,TGTGCCAGCAGCTGGGGACAGGGGGCAGCGGGGACCCAGTACTTC
.,.,TRBV27,TRBJ2-5,CASRQGGQETQYF,TGTGCCAGCAGGCAGGGGGGTCAAGAGACCCAGTACTTC
.,TRBD1,TRBV4-2,TRBJ1-5,CASSHVGQAGNQPQHF,TGTGCCAGCAGCCATGTAGGACAGGCGGGCAATCAGCCCCAGCATTTT
few,TRBD1,TRBV7-9,TRBJ2-1,CASTVDRDNEQFF,TGTGCCAGCACGGTGGACAGGGACAATGAGCAGTTCTTC
.,TRBD1,TRBV7-2,TRBJ1-5,CASSPRTGDQPQHF,TGTGCCAGCAGCCCGAGGACAGGTGATCAGCCCCAGCATTTT
.,.,TRBV4-1,TRBJ2-2,CASRMEASNTGELFF,TGCGCCAGCCGAATGGAGGCCTCGAACACCGGGGAGCTGTTTTTT
.,TRBD1,TRBV19,TRBJ1-5,CASSKRFQGAVRPQHF,TGTGCCAGTAGTAAGCGATTCCAGGGGGCTGTGAGGCCCCAGCATTTT
.,.,TRBV2,TRBJ2-7,CATLDYSYEQYF,TGTGCCACCTTAGACTACTCCTACGAGCAGTACTTC
.,TRBD1,TRBV6-1,TRBJ1-1,CATTLTEDRGSSFF,TGTGCCACCACACTAACCGAGGACAGGGGGAGTTCTTTCTTT
.,TRBD1,TRBV7-2,TRBJ1-2,CASSLRGQSNYGYTF,TGTGCCAGCAGCTTAAGGGGACAGAGTAACTATGGCTACACCTTC
.,.,TRBV28,TRBJ1-1,CASSLNLNTEAFF,TGTGCCAGCAGTTTGAACTTGAACACTGAAGCTTTCTTT
.,TRBD1,TRBV30,TRBJ2-1,CAWSVAAGGVNEQFF,TGTGCCTGGAGTGTTGCAGCAGGGGGTGTCAATGAGCAGTTCTTC
.,.,TRBV11-3,TRBJ2-1,CASSLDSGSEQFF,TGTGCCAGCAGCTTAGATTCGGGGAGTGAGCAGTTCTTC
.,TRBD2,TRBV5-1,TRBJ2-1,CASSSRGLAGSSSYNEQFF,TGCGCCAGCAGCTCGCGGGGACTAGCGGGGTCGAGCTCCTACAATGAGCAGTTCTTC
few,TRBD1,TRBV6-5,TRBJ2-6,CASGQGDAGANVLTF,TGTGCCAGCGGGCAGGGGGACGCTGGGGCCAACGTCCTGACTTTC
few,.,TRBV5-1,TRBJ2-1,CASSFTTGNEQFF,TGCGCCAGCAGCTTTACAACCGGGAATGAGCAGTTCTTC
.,TRBD2,TRBV5-1,TRBJ2-7,CASSLGLAGGNEQYF,TGCGCCAGCAGCCTAGGACTAGCGGGAGGGAACGAGCAGTACTTC
few,.,TRBV5-6,TRBJ1-3,CASSPRGGTGNTIYF,TGTGCCAGCAGCCCCAGGGGAGGGACTGGAAACACCATATATTTT
.,TRBD1,TRBV18,TRBJ2-2,CASSPSLRDRGTGELFF,TGTGCCAGCTCACCTTCCCTCCGGGACAGGGGCACCGGGGAGCTGTTTTTT
few,TRBD1,TRBV5-1,TRBJ1-2,CASSSRQGVNYGYTF,TGCGCCAGCAGCTCCAGACAGGGGGTGAACTATGGCTACACCTTC
.,.,TRBV5-8,TRBJ1-1,CASTFGGDPVNTEAFF,TGTGCCAGCACCTTTGGAGGGGACCCCGTGAACACTGAAGCTTTCTTT
.,TRBD1,TRBV5-1,TRBJ1-2,CASRSTGNVNYGYTF,TGCGCCAGCAGGTCGACAGGGAATGTTAACTATGGCTACACCTTC
.,TRBD1,TRBV19,TRBJ1-1,CASTQRQGALTEAFF,TGTGCCAGTACCCAGAGGCAGGGGGCTCTTACTGAAGCTTTCTTT
.,TRBD1,TRBV2,TRBJ1-6,CASHLTGTVNSPLHF,TGTGCCAGCCACCTTACCGGGACAGTGAATTCACCCCTCCACTTT
.,.,TRBV15,TRBJ2-5,CAASRDPRQETQYF,TGTGCCGCCAGCAGAGATCCCAGGCAAGAGACCCAGTACTTC
.,.,TRBV29-1,TRBJ1-1,CSVYDTGSEAFF,TGCAGCGTTTACGACACAGGGTCTGAAGCTTTCTTT
.,TRBD1,TRBV4-1,TRBJ1-4,CASSPGTGQKGKLFF,TGCGCCAGCAGCCCCGGGACAGGGCAAAAAGGAAAACTGTTTTTT
.,.,TRBV19,TRBJ1-4,CASSIRGGRGEKLFF,TGTGCCAGTAGTATTCGCGGGGGGCGAGGTGAAAAACTGTTTTTT
.,TRBD1,TRBV9,TRBJ2-7,CASSTRTGAYEQYF,TGTGCCAGCAGCACACGGACAGGTGCCTACGAGCAGTACTTC